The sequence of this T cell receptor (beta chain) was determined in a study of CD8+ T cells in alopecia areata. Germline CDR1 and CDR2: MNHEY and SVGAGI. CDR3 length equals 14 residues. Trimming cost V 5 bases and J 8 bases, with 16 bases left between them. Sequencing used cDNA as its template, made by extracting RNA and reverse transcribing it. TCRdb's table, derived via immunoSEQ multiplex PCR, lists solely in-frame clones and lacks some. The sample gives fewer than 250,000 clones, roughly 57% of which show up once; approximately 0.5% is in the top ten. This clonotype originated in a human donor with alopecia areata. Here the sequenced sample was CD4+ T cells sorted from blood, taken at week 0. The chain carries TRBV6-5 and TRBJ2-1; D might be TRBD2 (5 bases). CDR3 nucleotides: TGTGCCAGCAGTCCGCACGGGGAGAAGGATGAGCAGTTCTTC. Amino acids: CASSPHGEKDEQFF.